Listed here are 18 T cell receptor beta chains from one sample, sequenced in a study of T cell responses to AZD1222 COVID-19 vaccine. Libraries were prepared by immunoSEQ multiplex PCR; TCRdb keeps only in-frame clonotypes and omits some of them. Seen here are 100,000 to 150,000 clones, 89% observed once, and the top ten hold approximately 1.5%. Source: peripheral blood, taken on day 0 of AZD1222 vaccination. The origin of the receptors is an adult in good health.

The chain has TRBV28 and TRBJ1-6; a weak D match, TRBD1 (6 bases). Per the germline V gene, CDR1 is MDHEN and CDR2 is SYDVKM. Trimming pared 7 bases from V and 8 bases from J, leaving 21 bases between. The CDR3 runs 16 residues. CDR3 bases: TGTGCCAGCACCCCCTCAGGGGCGGCTATTCATTCACCCCTCCACTTT. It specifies CASTPSGAAIHSPLHF.

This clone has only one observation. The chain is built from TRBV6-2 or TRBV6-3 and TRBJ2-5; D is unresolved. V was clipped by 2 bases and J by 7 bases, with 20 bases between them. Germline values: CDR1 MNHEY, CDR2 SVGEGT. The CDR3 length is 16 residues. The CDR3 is CASSYTRIPTIGTQYF. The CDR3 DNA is TGTGCCAGCAGTTACACCCGAATTCCCACTATCGGGACCCAGTACTTC.

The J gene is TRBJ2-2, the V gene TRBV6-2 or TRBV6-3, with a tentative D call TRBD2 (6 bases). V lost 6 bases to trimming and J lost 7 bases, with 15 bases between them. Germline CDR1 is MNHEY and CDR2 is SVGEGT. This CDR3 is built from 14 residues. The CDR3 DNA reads TGTGCCAGCAGCACGGGAGTTGCGAGCGGGGAGCTGTTTTTT. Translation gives CASSTGVASGELFF.

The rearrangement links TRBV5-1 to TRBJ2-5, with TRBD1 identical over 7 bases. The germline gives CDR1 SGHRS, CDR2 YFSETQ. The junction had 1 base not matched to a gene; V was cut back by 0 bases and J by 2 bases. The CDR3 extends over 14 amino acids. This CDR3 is CASSLGGQQETQYF. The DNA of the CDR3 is TGCGCCAGCAGCTTGGGGGGACAGCAAGAGACCCAGTACTTC.

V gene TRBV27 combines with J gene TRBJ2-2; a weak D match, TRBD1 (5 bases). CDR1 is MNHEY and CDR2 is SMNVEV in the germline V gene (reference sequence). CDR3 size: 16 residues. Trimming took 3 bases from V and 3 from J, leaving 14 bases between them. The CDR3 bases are TGTGCCAGCAGTTTTTCGGCAGGGTGGGACACCGGGGAGCTGTTTTTT. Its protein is CASSFSAGWDTGELFF.

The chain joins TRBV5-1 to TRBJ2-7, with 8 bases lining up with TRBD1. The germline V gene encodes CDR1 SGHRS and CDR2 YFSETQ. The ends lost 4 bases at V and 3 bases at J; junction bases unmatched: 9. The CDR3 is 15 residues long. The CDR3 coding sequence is TGCGCCAGCAGCCCCAATGCCGGGACAGGCTACGAGCAGTACTTC. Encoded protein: CASSPNAGTGYEQYF.

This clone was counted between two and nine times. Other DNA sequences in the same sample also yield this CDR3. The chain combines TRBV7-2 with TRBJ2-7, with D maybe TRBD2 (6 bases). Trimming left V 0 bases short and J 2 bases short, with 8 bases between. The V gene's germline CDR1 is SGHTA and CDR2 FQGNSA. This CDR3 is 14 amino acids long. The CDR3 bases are TGTGCCAGCAGCTTAGCGGGAGGCGCCTACGAGCAGTACTTC. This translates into CASSLAGGAYEQYF.

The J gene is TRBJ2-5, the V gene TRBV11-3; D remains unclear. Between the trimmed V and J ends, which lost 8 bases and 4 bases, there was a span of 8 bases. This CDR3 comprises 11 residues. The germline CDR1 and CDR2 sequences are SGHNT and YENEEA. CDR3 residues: CASELRETQYF. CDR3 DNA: TGTGCCAGCGAACTACGAGAGACCCAGTACTTC.

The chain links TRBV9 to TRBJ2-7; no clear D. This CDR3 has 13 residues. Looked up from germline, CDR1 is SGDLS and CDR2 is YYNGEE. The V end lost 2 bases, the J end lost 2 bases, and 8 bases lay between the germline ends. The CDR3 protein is CASSVAPTYEQYF. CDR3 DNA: TGTGCCAGCAGCGTCGCTCCGACCTACGAGCAGTACTTC.

CDR3: CASRGWREKLFF. The CDR3 DNA is TGTGCCAGCAGGGGGTGGAGGGAAAAACTGTTTTTT. The chain has TRBV2 and TRBJ1-4; no clear D. Between the trimmed V and J ends, which lost 6 bases and 8 bases, there was a span of 10 bases. Germline assignment: CDR1 SNHLY and CDR2 FYNNEI. The CDR3 is 12 residues long.

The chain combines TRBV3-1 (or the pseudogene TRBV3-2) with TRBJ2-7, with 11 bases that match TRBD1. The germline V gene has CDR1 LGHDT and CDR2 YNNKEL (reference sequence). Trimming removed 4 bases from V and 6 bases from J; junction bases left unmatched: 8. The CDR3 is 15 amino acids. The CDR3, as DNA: TGTGCCAGCAGCCCGGACAGGGGGCCGTCCCCCGAGCAGTACTTC. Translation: CASSPDRGPSPEQYF.

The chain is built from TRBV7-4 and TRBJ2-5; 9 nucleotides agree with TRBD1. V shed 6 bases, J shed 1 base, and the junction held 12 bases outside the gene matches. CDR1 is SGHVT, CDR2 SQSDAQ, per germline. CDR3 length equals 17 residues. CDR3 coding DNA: TGTGCCAGCAGACCCTCCCTCCGGGACAGGGCCCAAGAGACCCAGTACTTC. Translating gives CASRPSLRDRAQETQYF.

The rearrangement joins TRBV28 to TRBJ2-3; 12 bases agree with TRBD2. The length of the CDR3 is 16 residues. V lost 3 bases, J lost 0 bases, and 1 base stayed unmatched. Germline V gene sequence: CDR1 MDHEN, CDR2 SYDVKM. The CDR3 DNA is TGTGCCAGCAGTTTCGGACTAGCGGGAAGCACAGATACGCAGTATTTT. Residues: CASSFGLAGSTDTQYF.

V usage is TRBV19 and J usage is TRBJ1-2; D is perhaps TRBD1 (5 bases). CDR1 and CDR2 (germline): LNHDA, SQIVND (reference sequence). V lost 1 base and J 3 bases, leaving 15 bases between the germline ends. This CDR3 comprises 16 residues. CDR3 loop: CASSIVGLWGYYGYTF. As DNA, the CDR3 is TGTGCCAGTAGTATAGTGGGGCTCTGGGGTTACTATGGCTACACCTTC.

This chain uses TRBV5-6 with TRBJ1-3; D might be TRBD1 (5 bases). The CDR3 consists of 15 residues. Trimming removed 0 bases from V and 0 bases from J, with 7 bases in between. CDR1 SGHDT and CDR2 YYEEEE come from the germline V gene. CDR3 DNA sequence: TGTGCCAGCAGCTTGGGGGGGTACTCTGGAAACACCATATATTTT. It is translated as CASSLGGYSGNTIYF.

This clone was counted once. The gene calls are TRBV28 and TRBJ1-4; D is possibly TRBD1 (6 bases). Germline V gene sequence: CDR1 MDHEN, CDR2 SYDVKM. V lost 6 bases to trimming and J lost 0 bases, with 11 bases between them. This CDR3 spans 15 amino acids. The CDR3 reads CASSRSGATNEKLFF. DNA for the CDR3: TGTGCCAGCAGCCGTTCAGGGGCAACTAATGAAAAACTGTTTTTT.

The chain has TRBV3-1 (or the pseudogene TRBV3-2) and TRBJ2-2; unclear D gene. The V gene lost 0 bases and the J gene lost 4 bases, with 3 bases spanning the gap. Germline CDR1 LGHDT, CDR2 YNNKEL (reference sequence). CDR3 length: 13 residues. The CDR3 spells CASSQEGTGELFF. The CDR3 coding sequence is TGTGCCAGCAGCCAAGAGGGCACCGGGGAGCTGTTTTTT.

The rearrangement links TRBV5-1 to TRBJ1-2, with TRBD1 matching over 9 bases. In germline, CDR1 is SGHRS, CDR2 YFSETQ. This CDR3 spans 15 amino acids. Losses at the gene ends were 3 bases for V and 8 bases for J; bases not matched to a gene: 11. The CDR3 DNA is TGCGCCAGCAGCTATAATCTCGGACAGGGGACGGGCTACACCTTC. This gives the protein CASSYNLGQGTGYTF. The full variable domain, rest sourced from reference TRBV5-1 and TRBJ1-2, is KAGVTQTPRYLIKTRGQQVTLSCSPISGHRSVSWYQQTPGQGLQFLFEYFSETQRNKGNFPGRFSGRQFSNSRSEMNVSTLELGDSALYLCASSYNLGQGTGYTFGSGTRLTVV.